This T cell receptor (beta chain) was identified in a study of T cells expressing NK-cell markers. Turning to the study itself: Researchers got TCR beta repertoires out of sorted CD3+CD56+NKG2C+, CD3+CD56+NKG2C- and CD3+CD56-NKG2C+ T cells. Out of eight donors sequenced, seven tested HCMV-seropositive and the remaining one seronegative.

Template switching by 5'RACE with UMIs generated the TCR beta cDNA. From its re-call of the 5' RACE reads, TCRdb lists each CDR3 protein once, without DNA. The sample includes 300,000 to 500,000 distinct CDR3 sequences. The CDR3 contains 16 residues. This TCR was sampled from a woman in her fifties or sixties in good health. The gene calls are TRBV21-1 and TRBJ2-7; TCRdb reports TRBD2, a call that lacks DNA to check it against. TRBV21-1 is assigned pseudogene status. Sequenced input: blood T cells: a sorted CD56 or NKG2C T cell subset, CD4+ or CD8+ T cells, or bulk PBMC T cells (not recorded which). The CDR3 spells CASSKPRDSLSYEQYF.